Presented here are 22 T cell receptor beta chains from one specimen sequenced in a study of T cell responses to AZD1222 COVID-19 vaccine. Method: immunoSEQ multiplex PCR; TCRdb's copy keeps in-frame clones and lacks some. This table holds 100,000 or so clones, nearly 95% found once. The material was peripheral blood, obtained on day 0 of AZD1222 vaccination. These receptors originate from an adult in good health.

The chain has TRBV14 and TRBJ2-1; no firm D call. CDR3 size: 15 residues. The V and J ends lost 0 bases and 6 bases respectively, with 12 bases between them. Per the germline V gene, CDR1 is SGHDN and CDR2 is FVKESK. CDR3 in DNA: TGTGCCAGCAGCCAAGATAGGGCTAGGCGCAATGAGCAGTTCTTC. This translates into CASSQDRARRNEQFF.

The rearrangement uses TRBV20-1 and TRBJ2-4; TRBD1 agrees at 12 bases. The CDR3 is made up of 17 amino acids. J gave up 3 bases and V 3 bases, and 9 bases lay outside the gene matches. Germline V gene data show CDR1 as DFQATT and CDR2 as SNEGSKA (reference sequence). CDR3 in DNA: TGCAGTGCTAGTAGGGGGACAGGGGGCTCTATCAAAAACATTCAGTACTTC. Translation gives CSASRGTGGSIKNIQYF.

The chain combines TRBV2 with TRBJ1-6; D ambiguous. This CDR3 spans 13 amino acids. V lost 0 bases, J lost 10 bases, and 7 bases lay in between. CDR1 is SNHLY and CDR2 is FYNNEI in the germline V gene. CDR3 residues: CASSEAGKSPLHF. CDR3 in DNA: TGTGCCAGCAGTGAAGCGGGGAAATCACCCCTCCACTTT.

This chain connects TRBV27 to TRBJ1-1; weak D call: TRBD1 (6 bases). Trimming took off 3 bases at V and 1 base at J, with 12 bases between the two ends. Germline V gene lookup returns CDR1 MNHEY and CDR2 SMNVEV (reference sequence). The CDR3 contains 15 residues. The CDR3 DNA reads TGTGCCAGCAGTTTCCGGACAGATAGGAACACTGAAGCTTTCTTT. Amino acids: CASSFRTDRNTEAFF.

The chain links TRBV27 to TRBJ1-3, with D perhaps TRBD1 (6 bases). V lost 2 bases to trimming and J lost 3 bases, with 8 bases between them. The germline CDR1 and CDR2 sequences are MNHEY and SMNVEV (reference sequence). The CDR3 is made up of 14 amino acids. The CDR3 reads CASSLVQGGNTIYF. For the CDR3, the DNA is TGTGCCAGCAGTTTAGTACAGGGTGGAAACACCATATATTTT.

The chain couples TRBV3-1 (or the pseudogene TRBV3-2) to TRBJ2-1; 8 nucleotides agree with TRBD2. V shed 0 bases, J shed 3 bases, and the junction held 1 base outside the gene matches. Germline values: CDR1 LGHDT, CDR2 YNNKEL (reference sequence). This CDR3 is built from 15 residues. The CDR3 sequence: CASSQESGSYNEQFF. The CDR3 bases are TGTGCCAGCAGCCAAGAGAGCGGGAGCTACAATGAGCAGTTCTTC.

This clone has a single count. The CDR3: CASSSRVISTDTQYF. In DNA form, the CDR3 reads TGTGCCAGCAGCTCCAGGGTTATTAGCACAGATACGCAGTATTTT. The chain has TRBV9 and TRBJ2-3; maybe TRBD1 (5 bases). Germline CDR1 and CDR2: SGDLS and YYNGEE. The CDR3 totals 15 residues. V was shortened by 4 bases and J by 0 bases, with 12 bases between the two germline ends. Full variable domain (remainder filled in from reference TRBV9 and TRBJ2-3): DSGVTQTPKHLITATGQRVTLRCSPRSGDLSVYWYQQSLDQGLQFLIQYYNGEERAKGNILERFSAQQFPDLHSELNLSSLELGDSALYFCASSSRVISTDTQYFGPGTRLTVL.

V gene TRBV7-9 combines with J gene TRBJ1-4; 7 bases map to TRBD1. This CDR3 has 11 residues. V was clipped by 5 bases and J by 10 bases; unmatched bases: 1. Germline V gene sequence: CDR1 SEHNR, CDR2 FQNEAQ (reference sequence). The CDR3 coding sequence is TGTGCCAGCAGCAGACAGGGAAAACTGTTTTTT. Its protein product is CASSRQGKLFF.

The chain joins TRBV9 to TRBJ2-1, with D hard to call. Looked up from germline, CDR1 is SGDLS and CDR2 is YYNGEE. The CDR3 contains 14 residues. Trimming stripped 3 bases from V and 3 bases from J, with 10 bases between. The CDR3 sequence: CASSEDSRYNEQFF. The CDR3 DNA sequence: TGTGCCAGCAGCGAAGACTCACGCTACAATGAGCAGTTCTTC.

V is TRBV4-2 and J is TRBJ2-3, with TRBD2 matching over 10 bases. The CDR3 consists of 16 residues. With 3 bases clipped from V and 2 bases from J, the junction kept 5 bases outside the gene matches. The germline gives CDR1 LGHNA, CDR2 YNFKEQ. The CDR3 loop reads CASSHSGLAHTDTQYF. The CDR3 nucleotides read TGTGCCAGCAGCCATTCGGGACTAGCGCACACAGATACGCAGTATTTT.

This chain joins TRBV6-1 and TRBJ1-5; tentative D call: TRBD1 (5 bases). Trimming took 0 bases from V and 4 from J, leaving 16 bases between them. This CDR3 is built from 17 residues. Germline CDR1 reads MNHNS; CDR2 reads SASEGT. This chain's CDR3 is CASSEALRGSRNQPQHF. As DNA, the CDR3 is TGTGCCAGCAGTGAAGCGCTTCGGGGGAGTAGGAATCAGCCCCAGCATTTT.

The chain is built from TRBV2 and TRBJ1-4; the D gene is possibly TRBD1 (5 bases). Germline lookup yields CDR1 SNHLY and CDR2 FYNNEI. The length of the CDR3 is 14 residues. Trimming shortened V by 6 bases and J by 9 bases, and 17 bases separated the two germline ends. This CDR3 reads CASRPPGGSQKLFF. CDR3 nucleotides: TGTGCCAGCAGGCCCCCGGGGGGGAGTCAAAAACTGTTTTTT.

In nucleotides, the CDR3 is TGTGCCAGCAGCGTAGACGGACAGGGTGGTACTGAAGCTTTCTTT. Translating it yields CASSVDGQGGTEAFF. The V call is TRBV9, the J call TRBJ1-1, with 8 bases identical to TRBD1. CDR3 length equals 15 residues. With V trimmed by 0 bases and J by 5 bases, 6 bases remained unmatched. CDR1 SGDLS and CDR2 YYNGEE come from the germline V gene.

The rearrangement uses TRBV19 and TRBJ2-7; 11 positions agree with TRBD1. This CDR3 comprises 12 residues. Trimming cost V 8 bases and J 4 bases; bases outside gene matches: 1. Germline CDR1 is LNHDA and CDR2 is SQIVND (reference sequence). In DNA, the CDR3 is TGTGCCAGTGGGACAGGGGGGTACGAGCAGTACTTC. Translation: CASGTGGYEQYF.

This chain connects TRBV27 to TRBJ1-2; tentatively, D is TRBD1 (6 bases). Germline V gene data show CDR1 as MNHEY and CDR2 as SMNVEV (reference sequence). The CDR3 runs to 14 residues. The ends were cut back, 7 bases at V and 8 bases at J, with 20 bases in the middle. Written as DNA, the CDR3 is TGTGCCAGCACCTCCTATACCCTGGGGGGCGGCTACACCTTC. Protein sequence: CASTSYTLGGGYTF.

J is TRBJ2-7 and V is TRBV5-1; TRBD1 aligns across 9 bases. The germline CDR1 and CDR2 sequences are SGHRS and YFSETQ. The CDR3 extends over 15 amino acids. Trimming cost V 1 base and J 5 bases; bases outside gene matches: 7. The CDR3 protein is CASSLLETGGDEQYF. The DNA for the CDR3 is TGCGCCAGCAGCTTGTTAGAGACAGGGGGTGACGAGCAGTACTTC.

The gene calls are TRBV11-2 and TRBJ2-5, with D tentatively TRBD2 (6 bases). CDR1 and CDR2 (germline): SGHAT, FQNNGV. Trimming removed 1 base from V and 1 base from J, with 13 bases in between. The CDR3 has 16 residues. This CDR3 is CASSLVPAGTQETQYF. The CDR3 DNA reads TGTGCCAGCAGCTTAGTCCCCGCGGGGACCCAAGAGACCCAGTACTTC. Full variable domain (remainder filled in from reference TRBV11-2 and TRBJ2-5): EAGVAQSPRYKIIEKRQSVAFWCNPISGHATLYWYQQILGQGPKLLIQFQNNGVVDDSQLPKDRFSAERLKGVDSTLKIQPAKLEDSAVYLCASSLVPAGTQETQYFGPGTRLLVL.

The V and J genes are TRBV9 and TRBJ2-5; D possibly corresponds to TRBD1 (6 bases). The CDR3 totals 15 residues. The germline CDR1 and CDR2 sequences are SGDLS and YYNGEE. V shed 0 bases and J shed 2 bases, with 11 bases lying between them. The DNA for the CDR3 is TGTGCCAGCAGCGTAGCCTGGACAGTACAAGAGACCCAGTACTTC. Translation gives CASSVAWTVQETQYF.

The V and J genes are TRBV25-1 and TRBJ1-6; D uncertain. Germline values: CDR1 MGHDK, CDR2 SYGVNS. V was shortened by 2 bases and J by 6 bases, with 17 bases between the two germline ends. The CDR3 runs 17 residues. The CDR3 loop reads CASSEGLQSSGNSPLHF. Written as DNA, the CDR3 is TGTGCCAGCAGTGAAGGGTTGCAATCTTCTGGTAATTCACCCCTCCACTTT.

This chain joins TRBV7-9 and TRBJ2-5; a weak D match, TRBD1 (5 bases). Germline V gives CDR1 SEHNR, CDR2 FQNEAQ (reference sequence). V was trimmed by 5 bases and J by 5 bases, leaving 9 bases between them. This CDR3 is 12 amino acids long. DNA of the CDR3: TGTGCCAGCAGCCAGCAGGGTGAGACCCAGTACTTC. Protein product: CASSQQGETQYF.

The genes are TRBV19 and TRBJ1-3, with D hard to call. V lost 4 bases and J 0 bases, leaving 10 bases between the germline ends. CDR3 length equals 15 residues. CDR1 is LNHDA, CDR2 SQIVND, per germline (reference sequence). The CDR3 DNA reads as TGTGCCAGTAGTACCGACGGGAACTCTGGAAACACCATATATTTT. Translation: CASSTDGNSGNTIYF.

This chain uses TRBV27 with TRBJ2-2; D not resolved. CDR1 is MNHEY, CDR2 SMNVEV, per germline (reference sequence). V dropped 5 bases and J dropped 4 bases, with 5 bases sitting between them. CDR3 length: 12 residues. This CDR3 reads CASSTTTGELFF. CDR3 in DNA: TGTGCCAGCAGTACAACCACCGGGGAGCTGTTTTTT.